The present entry profiles one T cell receptor (beta chain) with its context. The antigen remains unidentified. This CDR3 contains 15 residues. V was shortened by 0 bases and J by 7 bases, with 10 bases between the two germline ends. Per germline, CDR1 MNHEY and CDR2 SVGAGI. This record belongs to a study of T cell responses to AZD1222 COVID-19 vaccine. Study-level points and caveats: Donors in the cohort were predominantly white British and more often female, and clonal diversity was possibly underestimated.

Sequencing used immunoSEQ multiplex PCR; TCRdb keeps in-frame clones, though not all of them. The sample yields fewer than 120,000 clones, roughly 92% seen once. This sequence was found in an adult who received the AZD1222 COVID-19 vaccine. The rearrangement uses TRBV6-5 and TRBJ1-6; the D gene is possibly TRBD1 (5 bases). The input for sequencing was peripheral blood, taken 28 days after the second AZD1222 dose. CDR3 sequence reads: CASSYSRGYNSPLHF. The CDR3 DNA sequence: TGTGCCAGCAGTTACTCTCGGGGGTACAATTCACCCCTCCACTTT.